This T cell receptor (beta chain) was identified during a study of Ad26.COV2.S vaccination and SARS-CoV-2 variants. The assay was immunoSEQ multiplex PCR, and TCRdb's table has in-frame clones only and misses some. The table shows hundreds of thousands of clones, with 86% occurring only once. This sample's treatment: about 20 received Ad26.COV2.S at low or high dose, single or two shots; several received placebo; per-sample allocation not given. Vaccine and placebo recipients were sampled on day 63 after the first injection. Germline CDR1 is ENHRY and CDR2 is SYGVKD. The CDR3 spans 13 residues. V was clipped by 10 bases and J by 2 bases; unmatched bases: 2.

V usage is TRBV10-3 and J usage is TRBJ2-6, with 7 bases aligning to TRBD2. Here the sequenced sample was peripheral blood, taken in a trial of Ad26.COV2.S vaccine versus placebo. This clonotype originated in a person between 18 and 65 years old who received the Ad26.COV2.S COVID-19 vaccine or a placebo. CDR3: CATGGAGANVLTF. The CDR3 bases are TGTGCCACGGGGGGAGCTGGGGCCAACGTCCTGACTTTC.